Below, 20 T cell receptor beta chains from the same sample are listed, as sequenced in a study of technical replicates of blood from a few donors (dated by TCRdb to about 2017). Libraries were constructed by the immunoSEQ multiplex PCR assay. TCRdb mirrors the immuneACCESS table, restricted to in-frame sequences. Some clones are absent from its copies; in checked studies, under half trace to an unresolved V gene, and the reason for the others is unknown. The sample profile shows tens of thousands of clones; 93% of them were found once. The biggest ten clones account for approximately 4% of the sample. Material: PBMCs. Receptors were obtained from a human donor in good health. Some clones in this sample may be carry-over from other donors' samples.

This chain connects TRBV27 to TRBJ2-2, with a weak D call TRBD2 (6 bases). CDR1 and CDR2 (germline): MNHEY, SMNVEV (reference sequence). V gave up 5 bases and J gave up 3 bases, with 13 bases separating them. CDR3 length equals 15 residues. This CDR3 is CASSETRGHTGELFF. CDR3 coding DNA: TGTGCCAGCAGTGAGACTAGGGGACACACCGGGGAGCTGTTTTTT.

This chain connects TRBV5-4 to TRBJ2-3; TRBD2 agrees at 9 bases. V shed 2 bases, J shed 4 bases, and the junction held 8 bases outside the gene matches. Germline-derived CDR1 and CDR2 are SGHNT and YYREEE (reference sequence). The CDR3 has 16 residues. The CDR3 here is CASSLGGGAGADTQYF. In DNA, the CDR3 is TGTGCCAGCAGCTTAGGCGGGGGGGCTGGCGCAGATACGCAGTATTTT.

The chain employs TRBV29-1 and TRBJ1-2, with 8 bases matching TRBD1. V was pared by 0 bases and J by 5 bases, with 5 bases of the junction left unmatched. The CDR3 is 14 residues long. The V gene's germline CDR1 is SQVTM and CDR2 ANQGSEA. The CDR3 sequence: CSVEEGRGHYGYTF. CDR3 coding DNA: TGCAGCGTTGAAGAAGGCAGGGGGCATTATGGCTACACCTTC.

In this sample, this clone turned up once. The chain uses TRBV10-2 and TRBJ1-2, with 7 bases fitting TRBD1. Looked up from germline, CDR1 is WSHSY and CDR2 is SAAADI. Trimming at V came to 6 bases and at J to 8 bases, leaving 6 bases not matched to a gene. There are 12 residues in the CDR3. The CDR3 sequence: CASSQRGGGYTF. DNA of the CDR3: TGCGCCAGCAGCCAAAGAGGGGGCGGCTACACCTTC.

The table lists this clone with a count of one. The chain recombines TRBV4-2 with TRBJ1-2; a possible D gene is TRBD1 (5 bases). This CDR3 is built from 14 residues. V lost 3 bases and J lost 6, with 14 bases in between. Germline values: CDR1 LGHNA, CDR2 YNFKEQ. The CDR3 region is CASSHGGGADGYTF. The CDR3 DNA sequence: TGTGCCAGCAGCCATGGGGGAGGGGCGGATGGCTACACCTTC.

V usage is TRBV4-3 and J usage is TRBJ2-7; a weak D match, TRBD2 (5 bases). CDR3 length: 18 amino acids. Germline V gene sequence: CDR1 LGHNA, CDR2 YSLEER. Trimming left V 0 bases short and J 0 bases short, with 18 bases between. CDR3 residues: CASSQDTTGVIFSYEQYF. In nucleotides, the CDR3 is TGCGCCAGCAGCCAAGATACCACCGGGGTCATTTTCTCCTACGAGCAGTACTTC.

In DNA form, the CDR3 reads TGTGCCAGCTCACCTTCGACAGGCCTGAACTATGGCTACACCTTC. Protein product: CASSPSTGLNYGYTF. V gene TRBV18 combines with J gene TRBJ1-2, with D perhaps TRBD1 (6 bases). Germline-derived CDR1 and CDR2 are KGHSH and LQKENI. The CDR3 consists of 15 residues. Deletions cut 3 bases from V and 2 bases from J, with 13 bases between.

The chain uses TRBV18 and TRBJ2-7; 7 bases align to TRBD1. Germline V gene sequence: CDR1 KGHSH, CDR2 LQKENI. The CDR3 totals 13 residues. Unmatched junction bases numbered 4, after V lost 3 bases and J lost 5 bases. CDR3 loop: CASSPTGVDEQYF. DNA of the CDR3: TGTGCCAGCTCACCTACAGGGGTGGACGAGCAGTACTTC. Together with reference TRBV18 and TRBJ2-7, the CDR3 gives the full variable domain: NAGVMQNPRHLVRRRGQEARLRCSPMKGHSHVYWYRQLPEEGLKFMVYLQKENIIDESGMPKERFSAEFPKEGPSILRIQQVVRGDSAAYFCASSPTGVDEQYFGPGTRLTVT.

The gene calls are TRBV29-1 and TRBJ2-5, with 7 nucleotides matching TRBD2. Trimming cost V 6 bases and J 2 bases; bases outside gene matches: 6. Per germline, CDR1 SQVTM and CDR2 ANQGSEA. This CDR3 spans 13 amino acids. The CDR3 region has the DNA TGCAGCGTGGGTGCTAGCGGACAAGAGACCCAGTACTTC. As protein: CSVGASGQETQYF.

On this clone itself: Since the CDR3 does not end with the conserved phenylalanine or tryptophan, this likely comes from a read error. The V gene is TRBV4-2, the J gene TRBJ2-7; no reliable D call. V gave up 0 bases and J gave up 1 base, with 10 bases separating them. Germline loops: CDR1 LGHNA, CDR2 YNFKEQ. The CDR3 has 15 residues. As DNA, the CDR3 is TGTGCCAGCAGCCAAGATCCGACATCTTCCTACGAGCAGTACCTC. This translates into CASSQDPTSSYEQYL.

The chain couples TRBV11-3 to TRBJ2-1; 13 bases agree with TRBD2. Germline V CDR1 and CDR2: SGHNT, YENEEA. The trim removed 5 bases at V and 7 bases at J, leaving 5 bases unmatched. The CDR3 contains 15 residues. CDR3 residues: CASSGGLAGDNEQFF. CDR3 nucleotides: TGTGCCAGCAGCGGTGGACTAGCGGGAGATAATGAGCAGTTCTTC.

This clone has just one count. The rearrangement links TRBV5-6 to TRBJ1-1, with a tentative D call TRBD1 (6 bases). The germline V and J ends were trimmed by 4 bases and 5 bases, with 18 bases remaining between them. Germline V gene sequence: CDR1 SGHDT, CDR2 YYEEEE. This CDR3 region has 15 residues. The CDR3 sequence is CASSRGGGARTEAFF. CDR3 DNA: TGTGCCAGCAGCAGGGGTGGGGGGGCGCGAACTGAAGCTTTCTTT.

This chain connects TRBV9 to TRBJ2-2, with 10 positions matching TRBD2. From germline, CDR1 is SGDLS and CDR2 YYNGEE. The CDR3 spans 16 residues. V gave up 4 bases and J gave up 4 bases; unmatched junction bases: 7. The CDR3 DNA follows: TGTGCCAGCAGCAGGGAAAGCGGGGGGGGCACCGGGGAGCTGTTTTTT. Its protein is CASSRESGGGTGELFF.

The chain employs TRBV9 and TRBJ2-1, with 9 bases fitting TRBD1. This CDR3 comprises 15 residues. CDR1 is SGDLS and CDR2 is YYNGEE in the germline V gene. Unmatched junction bases numbered 10, after V lost 3 bases and J lost 9 bases. The CDR3 is CASSARGDRDSEQFF. The CDR3 DNA follows: TGTGCCAGCAGCGCTCGGGGGGACAGGGACAGTGAGCAGTTCTTC. Supplemented by reference TRBV9 and TRBJ2-1, the full variable domain reads DSGVTQTPKHLITATGQRVTLRCSPRSGDLSVYWYQQSLDQGLQFLIQYYNGEERAKGNILERFSAQQFPDLHSELNLSSLELGDSALYFCASSARGDRDSEQFFGPGTRLTVL.

The genes are TRBV11-2 and TRBJ2-7; D not resolved. The V end lost 5 bases, the J end lost 5 bases, and 16 bases lay between the germline ends. The CDR3 runs to 14 residues. Germline lookup yields CDR1 SGHAT and CDR2 FQNNGV. This chain's CDR3 is CASSPGGDSHEQYF. As DNA, the CDR3 is TGTGCCAGCAGCCCCGGCGGAGATAGCCACGAGCAGTACTTC.

The chain uses TRBV4-3 and TRBJ2-7; TRBD1 agrees at 9 bases. CDR3 length: 14 residues. V gave up 5 bases and J gave up 1 base; unmatched junction bases: 3. Germline V gene sequence: CDR1 LGHNA, CDR2 YSLEER. DNA for the CDR3: TGCGCCAGCAGCAGAGGGACAGGGTCCTACGAGCAGTACTTC. It encodes CASSRGTGSYEQYF.

This clone is a singleton in its sample. V and J are TRBV12-5 and TRBJ2-7, with 7 positions matching TRBD2. The V gene end was trimmed by 6 bases and the J gene end by 3 bases; junction bases not matched to a gene: 11. Germline CDR1 is LGHNT and CDR2 is FRNRAP. CDR3 length: 15 amino acids. CDR3 DNA: TGTGCTAGTGGCGGGGGGTGGGATGCCCACTACGAGCAGTACTTC. Its protein is CASGGGWDAHYEQYF.

The chain employs TRBV5-8 and TRBJ2-2, with 11 bases identical to TRBD1. Germline loops: CDR1 SGHTS, CDR2 YDEGEE. The CDR3 consists of 15 residues. V dropped 3 bases and J dropped 8; count of bases not matched to a gene: 6. This chain's CDR3 is CASSSPDRGHGELFF. The CDR3 DNA follows: TGTGCCAGCAGCTCCCCGGACAGGGGGCATGGGGAGCTGTTTTTT.

The chain uses TRBV6-1 and TRBJ1-4; D unclear. Per the germline V gene, CDR1 is MNHNS and CDR2 is SASEGT. The CDR3 has 14 residues. The V and J ends lost 8 bases and 8 bases respectively, with 18 bases between them. CDR3: CASLPPFSGEKLFF. CDR3 sequence (DNA): TGTGCCAGCCTCCCCCCCTTCTCGGGGGAAAAACTGTTTTTT.

This chain links TRBV2 with TRBJ1-3; tentative D call: TRBD1 (5 bases). Per germline, CDR1 SNHLY and CDR2 FYNNEI. CDR3 size: 13 residues. V was trimmed by 6 bases and J by 4 bases, leaving 10 bases between them. CDR3 residues: CASRQGSGNTIYF. CDR3 sequence (DNA): TGTGCCAGCAGGCAGGGATCAGGAAACACCATATATTTT.